The subject of this entry is one T cell receptor beta chain. Antigen: not known. Profiled with immunoSEQ multiplex PCR; TCRdb holds only in-frame clones, not every one. This sample has over 70,000 clones, with roughly 90% found just once. This specimen belongs to a study of T cell responses to AZD1222 COVID-19 vaccine. The CDR3 contains 14 residues. Trimming shortened V by 3 bases and J by 0 bases, and 8 bases separated the two germline ends. From germline, CDR1 is LGHDT and CDR2 YNNKEL (reference sequence). Study results and caveats: Donors in the cohort were predominantly white British and more often female, and clonal diversity was possibly underestimated.

The chain is built from TRBV3-1 (or the pseudogene TRBV3-2) and TRBJ1-1; D is possibly TRBD1 (5 bases). Sequenced material: peripheral blood, taken 28 days after the second AZD1222 dose. This clonotype originated in an adult who received the AZD1222 COVID-19 vaccine. CDR3 nucleotides: TGTGCCAGCAGCCAGGGGGTATTGAACACTGAAGCTTTCTTT. It encodes CASSQGVLNTEAFF.